The 8 T cell receptor beta chains below all came from one sample that was sequenced in a study of T-cell memory formation after mild COVID-19. Via MiXCR, TCRdb re-called the 5' RACE reads, giving one row per CDR3 protein. The sample yields some 88,000 distinct CDR3 sequences, approximately 23% seen once. Input material: PBMCs or a T cell subset sorted from them (not recorded which). The receptors shown here come from a man aged 18 to 30 who had mild COVID-19 (a few samples of this study predate the infection). Cell type and time point are not known.

The genes are TRBV27 and TRBJ2-3; TRBD1 matches 8 bases. After removal of 10 bases from V and 4 bases from J, the junction contained 7 bases not matched to a gene. CDR1 and CDR2 from the germline V gene are MNHEY and SMNVEV (reference sequence). This CDR3 spans 13 amino acids. CDR3 DNA sequence: TGTGCCACCAGGACAGGGCCTTCAGATACGCAGTATTTT. Protein: CATRTGPSDTQYF.

The V and J genes are TRBV4-1 and TRBJ1-1; TRBD1 agrees at 7 bases. The V gene's germline CDR1 is MGHRA and CDR2 YSYEKL. Losses at the gene ends were 1 base for V and 0 bases for J; bases not matched to a gene: 11. The CDR3 has 18 residues. The DNA of the CDR3 is TGCGCCAGCAGCCAAGGGCAGGGGGTGCCGGTCATGAACACTGAAGCTTTCTTT. This gives the protein CASSQGQGVPVMNTEAFF.

This clonotype was counted a few times. The J gene is TRBJ1-1, the V gene TRBV12-3 or TRBV12-4; possibly TRBD1 for D (6 bases). The CDR3 has 13 residues. The germline V and J ends were trimmed by 8 bases and 0 bases, with 10 bases remaining between them. CDR3 sequence: CASVQGMNTEAFF. The CDR3, as DNA: TGTGCCAGCGTACAGGGTATGAACACTGAAGCTTTCTTT.

In its sample, this clonotype was seen a few times. The V call is TRBV20-1, the J call TRBJ2-5, with D perhaps matching TRBD1 (6 bases). V was pared by 6 bases and J by 5 bases, with 16 bases between. This CDR3 contains 13 residues. Germline V gene sequence: CDR1 DFQATT, CDR2 SNEGSKA (reference sequence). The CDR3 DNA sequence: TGCAGTGCCGGGGAGCCTAGGGGGGAGACCCAGTACTTC. This sequence encodes CSAGEPRGETQYF.

The chain recombines TRBV23-1 with TRBJ2-1; 7 positions agree with TRBD1. TRBV23-1 is sorted into the ORF group, with uncertain function. CDR3 length equals 13 residues. J lost 8 bases, V lost 3 bases, and 4 bases had no gene match. The CDR3, as DNA: TGCGCCAGCAGTCAGGACGGACAGGATGAGCAGTTCTTC. This encodes CASSQDGQDEQFF.

The rearrangement links TRBV27 to TRBJ1-5; D is unresolved. Germline lookup yields CDR1 MNHEY and CDR2 SMNVEV (reference sequence). This CDR3 region has 16 residues. Trimming cost V 6 bases and J 3 bases, with 18 bases left between them. The CDR3 is CASRPHRLLLNQPQHF. The CDR3 DNA sequence: TGTGCCAGCAGACCCCACCGGTTACTTCTCAATCAGCCCCAGCATTTT.

The genes are TRBV4-1 and TRBJ2-7, with 9 bases fitting TRBD1. CDR3 length equals 16 residues. The V gene's germline CDR1 is MGHRA and CDR2 YSYEKL. The V and J ends lost 1 base and 0 bases, in that order; junction bases with no gene match: 4. CDR3 protein: CASSQGSTGGSYEQYF. Here the CDR3 DNA reads TGCGCCAGCAGCCAAGGATCGACAGGGGGCTCCTACGAGCAGTACTTC.

This clonotype was found a few times. The CDR3 nucleotides read TGCGCCAGCAGCTTGGCGTGGGGGGGAGACTACGAGCAGTACTTC. It encodes CASSLAWGGDYEQYF. The V gene is TRBV5-1, the J gene TRBJ2-7; TRBD2 matches at 7 bases. The germline V gene has CDR1 SGHRS and CDR2 YFSETQ. V lost 0 bases and J lost 3; bases outside the gene matches: 6. CDR3 length equals 15 residues.